The T cell receptor beta chain described here comes from a study of cytomegalovirus exposure and HLA in healthy donors. About this clone: Its antigen remains unknown.

The CDR3 loop spans 16 amino acids. Germline values: CDR1 MNHNS, CDR2 SASEGT. V was pared by 3 bases and J by 4 bases, with 8 bases of the junction left unmatched. The table came from immunoSEQ multiplex PCR; TCRdb's copy has only in-frame clones and leaves some out. The sample records over 150,000 clones, 80% to 90% being singletons. These donors were members of the 120-subject validation cohort, a group separate from the approximately 680-subject first cohort. Findings and caveats of the study: Cytomegalovirus status was reportedly diagnosed by the classifier with high sensitivity and specificity. CMV antigen specificity was confirmed in vitro for three CMV-associated chains. The authors enumerated 150 to 200 TCR beta chains as linked to cytomegalovirus.

The genes are TRBV6-1 and TRBJ2-7, with TRBD1 matching over 11 bases. The sample comprised PBMCs. This TCR derives from a woman aged 25 to 39 in good health and CMV-seronegative. This CDR3 is CASSDPPGQGGYEQYF. The CDR3 DNA is TGTGCCAGCAGTGACCCACCGGGACAGGGGGGTTACGAGCAGTACTTC.